This T cell receptor (beta chain) emerged from a study of blood T cell repertoires in COVID-19. Sequenced by immunoSEQ multiplex PCR; TCRdb stores in-frame clones only, minus some. In the table there are some 200,000 clones, about 92% of which are singletons. The receptor's source is a man under 40 with acute or convalescent COVID-19. Sequenced: peripheral blood.

CDR3 DNA: TGTGCCAGCAGTAACCGGGGACAGCGAGATTCACCCCTCCACTTT. It specifies CASSNRGQRDSPLHF. The chain couples TRBV7-2 to TRBJ1-6, with 7 bases aligning to TRBD1. The CDR3 covers 15 residues. V shed 6 bases and J 8 bases; nucleotides not matched to a gene: 10. CDR1 and CDR2 from the germline V gene are SGHTA and FQGNSA.